These 27 T cell receptor beta chains share one sample of origin, sequenced in a study of T cell changes during pregnancy in multiple sclerosis. Measured with immunoSEQ multiplex PCR; TCRdb has only the in-frame clones, and not every one. The sample yields approximately 48,000 clones, more than 75% seen once. The material sequenced was CD8+ T cells from peripheral blood mononuclear cells, taken before pregnancy. The source is a female donor with multiple sclerosis, enrolled in a pregnancy study.

In this sample, this clone turned up once. This chain joins TRBV6-6 and TRBJ2-3; 7 nucleotides line up with TRBD2. With V trimmed by 8 bases and J by 2 bases, 7 bases remained unmatched. The germline gives CDR1 MNHNY, CDR2 SVGAGI (reference sequence). There are 14 residues in the CDR3. CDR3: CASGSGPYTDTQYF. The CDR3, as DNA: TGTGCCAGCGGTAGCGGGCCCTACACAGATACGCAGTATTTT.

The chain uses TRBV18 and TRBJ2-7; unclear D gene. CDR1 is KGHSH and CDR2 is LQKENI in the germline V gene. This CDR3 region has 12 residues. Trimming removed 5 bases at V and 3 bases at J, with 8 bases between. The CDR3 sequence: CASSGDNYEQYF. The CDR3 coding sequence is TGTGCCAGCTCAGGCGACAACTACGAGCAGTACTTC.

V gene TRBV19 combines with J gene TRBJ1-1; D may be TRBD1 (5 bases). The CDR3 contains 13 residues. Germline loops: CDR1 LNHDA, CDR2 SQIVND (reference sequence). V was pared by 10 bases and J by 0 bases, with 12 bases between. In DNA, the CDR3 is TGTGCCACTTCAACAGGATTGAACACTGAAGCTTTCTTT. Translation: CATSTGLNTEAFF.

The gene calls are TRBV7-9 and TRBJ1-1, with D possibly TRBD1 on 5 matching bases. Between the trimmed V and J ends, which lost 5 bases and 5 bases, there was a span of 9 bases. The CDR3 consists of 12 residues. Germline loops: CDR1 SEHNR, CDR2 FQNEAQ (reference sequence). The CDR3 sequence is CASSLRVTEAFF. Written as DNA, the CDR3 is TGTGCCAGCAGCCTCAGGGTGACTGAAGCTTTCTTT.

The chain carries TRBV9 and TRBJ2-3; 11 bases are shared with TRBD2. J was trimmed by 1 base and V by 3 bases; bases with no gene match: 10. This CDR3 is built from 18 residues. Per germline, CDR1 SGDLS and CDR2 YYNGEE. Here the CDR3 reads CASSARGTSGVGTDTQYF. The DNA for the CDR3 is TGTGCCAGCAGCGCCAGAGGGACTAGCGGAGTAGGCACAGATACGCAGTATTTT.

V is TRBV7-9 and J is TRBJ1-4; the D gene is possibly TRBD1 (5 bases). Germline V gives CDR1 SEHNR, CDR2 FQNEAQ (reference sequence). V was clipped by 5 bases and J by 0 bases, with 19 bases between them. The CDR3 covers 18 residues. Here the CDR3 reads CASSPRGGGTATNEKLFF. The CDR3 DNA is TGTGCCAGCAGCCCACGCGGTGGGGGGACGGCAACTAATGAAAAACTGTTTTTT. Supplemented by reference TRBV7-9 and TRBJ1-4, the full variable domain reads DTGVSQNPRHKITKRGQNVTFRCDPISEHNRLYWYRQTLGQGPEFLTYFQNEAQLEKSRLLSDRFSAERPKGSFSTLEIQRTEQGDSAMYLCASSPRGGGTATNEKLFFGSGTQLSVL.

The table lists this clone with a few counts. The CDR3 reads CASSSDRVKQYF. For the CDR3, the DNA is TGTGCCAGCAGCTCTGACAGGGTGAAGCAGTACTTC. V and J are TRBV5-6 and TRBJ2-7, with TRBD1 identical over 7 bases. The CDR3 totals 12 residues. V lost 3 bases to trimming and J lost 8 bases; unmatched junction nucleotides: 5. CDR1 and CDR2 (germline): SGHDT, YYEEEE.

This chain joins TRBV5-6 and TRBJ1-6; TRBD1 aligns across 11 bases. The CDR3 is 18 residues long. V lost 7 bases, J lost 4 bases, and 13 bases stayed unmatched. CDR1 is SGHDT, CDR2 YYEEEE, per germline. The CDR3 DNA sequence: TGTGCCAGCTTAGCCTGGGACAGGGGGGTTCCTTATAATTCACCCCTCCACTTT. It is translated as CASLAWDRGVPYNSPLHF.

This rearrangement joins TRBV10-1 to TRBJ1-2; the D gene is possibly TRBD1 (6 bases). Trimming took off 7 bases at V and 2 bases at J, with 11 bases between the two ends. This CDR3 comprises 13 residues. Germline CDR1 is WNHNN and CDR2 is SYGVQD (reference sequence). The chain's CDR3 is CASIRQVNYGYTF. The DNA for the CDR3 is TGCGCCAGCATAAGACAGGTCAACTATGGCTACACCTTC.

The gene calls are TRBV9 and TRBJ2-1; the D gene is possibly TRBD2 (7 bases). The germline CDR1 and CDR2 sequences are SGDLS and YYNGEE. V lost 4 bases to trimming and J lost 2 bases, with 13 bases between them. There are 15 residues in the CDR3. The CDR3 DNA reads as TGTGCCAGCAGCCAAGGGGGGGAGCCCTACAATGAGCAGTTCTTC. Amino acids: CASSQGGEPYNEQFF.

The CDR3 region has the DNA TGTGCCAGCAGCTCCACTAGCGGGGATGCCTACAATGAGCAGTTCTTC. Protein sequence: CASSSTSGDAYNEQFF. The chain combines TRBV7-3 with TRBJ2-1; 10 positions agree with TRBD2. Germline V CDR1 and CDR2: SGHTA, FQGTGA. V was pared by 4 bases and J by 2 bases, with 5 bases of the junction left unmatched. CDR3 length: 16 residues.

The rearrangement joins TRBV30 to TRBJ2-1; 12 positions match TRBD2. The CDR3 runs to 15 residues. Trimming took 3 bases from V and 5 from J; bases not matched to a gene: 5. Germline values: CDR1 GTSNPN, CDR2 SVGIG (reference sequence). The CDR3 reads CAWSPRTSGNNEQFF. For the CDR3, the DNA is TGTGCCTGGAGCCCCCGGACTAGCGGGAACAATGAGCAGTTCTTC.

The V gene is TRBV29-1, the J gene TRBJ2-1, with 9 positions matching TRBD2. CDR1 and CDR2 (germline): SQVTM, ANQGSEA. The trim removed 6 bases at V and 2 bases at J, leaving 11 bases unmatched. The CDR3 is 16 residues long. The CDR3 is CSVAGGQQSTYNEQFF. In DNA form, the CDR3 reads TGCAGCGTGGCGGGGGGGCAGCAAAGCACCTACAATGAGCAGTTCTTC.

The rearrangement uses TRBV11-2 and TRBJ1-4; D not resolved. The CDR3 totals 13 residues. V lost 3 bases and J lost 1, with 3 bases in between. Per the germline V gene, CDR1 is SGHAT and CDR2 is FQNNGV. CDR3 nucleotides: TGTGCCAGCAGCTTCGGAACTAATGAAAAACTGTTTTTT. It translates to CASSFGTNEKLFF.

The V call is TRBV5-1, the J call TRBJ1-4, with D perhaps matching TRBD1 (5 bases). Germline loops: CDR1 SGHRS, CDR2 YFSETQ. Trimming shortened V by 1 base and J by 6 bases, and 10 bases separated the two germline ends. The CDR3 extends over 14 amino acids. The CDR3 sequence: CASSLSEGHEKLFF. The CDR3 DNA sequence: TGCGCCAGCAGCTTGTCGGAGGGGCATGAAAAACTGTTTTTT. Supplemented by reference TRBV5-1 and TRBJ1-4, the full variable domain reads KAGVTQTPRYLIKTRGQQVTLSCSPISGHRSVSWYQQTPGQGLQFLFEYFSETQRNKGNFPGRFSGRQFSNSRSEMNVSTLELGDSALYLCASSLSEGHEKLFFGSGTQLSVL.

This chain connects TRBV4-2 to TRBJ2-2; 7 bases align to TRBD1. Trimming removed 1 base from V and 2 bases from J; junction bases left unmatched: 7. CDR1 is LGHNA, CDR2 YNFKEQ, per germline. The length of the CDR3 is 17 residues. The CDR3 coding sequence is TGTGCCAGCAGCCAAGTTTACAGGGGCGAAAACACCGGGGAGCTGTTTTTT. Translation: CASSQVYRGENTGELFF.

The chain joins TRBV25-1 to TRBJ1-2; D may be TRBD1 (6 bases). The length of the CDR3 is 11 residues. V was shortened by 6 bases and J by 7 bases, with 9 bases between the two germline ends. Germline CDR1 reads MGHDK; CDR2 reads SYGVNS. In DNA, the CDR3 is TGTGCCAGCAGCGGGACAACTGGCTACACCTTC. Its protein product is CASSGTTGYTF.

The CDR3 DNA follows: TGTGCCAGCAGCAATGGGTCCCCCGGGACAGGGGCCACCGGGGAGCTGTTTTTT. It specifies CASSNGSPGTGATGELFF. The V and J genes are TRBV21-1 and TRBJ2-2; the D call TRBD1 from the table was never checked on the DNA. TRBV21-1 is annotated as a pseudogene. The CDR3 runs 18 residues.

The J gene is TRBJ1-1, the V gene TRBV7-9, with 12 positions matching TRBD1. With V trimmed by 4 bases and J by 5 bases, 8 bases remained unmatched. The germline gives CDR1 SEHNR, CDR2 FQNEAQ (reference sequence). CDR3 length: 16 amino acids. This chain's CDR3 is CASSWGDRGRFTEAFF. The CDR3 DNA reads TGTGCCAGCAGCTGGGGGGACAGGGGGCGATTTACTGAAGCTTTCTTT.

The chain uses TRBV5-1 and TRBJ2-1, with D maybe TRBD1 (5 bases). V gave up 3 bases and J gave up 0 bases, with 10 bases separating them. This CDR3 spans 15 amino acids. Per the germline V gene, CDR1 is SGHRS and CDR2 is YFSETQ. The DNA of the CDR3 is TGCGCCAGCAGCTCGGACACGAACTCCTACAATGAGCAGTTCTTC. Encoded protein: CASSSDTNSYNEQFF.

The chain carries TRBV5-4 and TRBJ2-5; 8 bases align to TRBD1. The assigned J gene may be wrong: the sequence end matches TRBJ2-7 better. This CDR3 has 11 residues. Germline values: CDR1 SGHNT, CDR2 YYREEE (reference sequence). CDR3 bases: TGTGCCACCGGGACAGGCTACGAGCAGTACTTC. Residues: CATGTGYEQYF.

The chain links TRBV4-1 to TRBJ2-3; the D gene is possibly TRBD2 (6 bases). This CDR3 region has 15 residues. CDR1 MGHRA and CDR2 YSYEKL come from the germline V gene. Deletions cut 1 base from V and 1 base from J, with 9 bases between. The DNA of the CDR3 is TGCGCCAGCAGCCAAGTCCAGCGGGGCACAGATACGCAGTATTTT. This codes for CASSQVQRGTDTQYF.

This chain joins TRBV19 and TRBJ2-7; perhaps TRBD1 as D (6 bases). The CDR3 loop spans 16 amino acids. V was pared by 5 bases and J by 0 bases, with 17 bases between. Germline V CDR1 and CDR2: LNHDA, SQIVND (reference sequence). CDR3 sequence (DNA): TGTGCCAGTAGTCCCTCCCCGGGACACCTCTCCTACGAGCAGTACTTC. Encoded protein: CASSPSPGHLSYEQYF.

V and J are TRBV7-2 and TRBJ1-2; no reliable D call. The CDR3 runs to 14 residues. Trimming shortened V by 4 bases and J by 0 bases, and 9 bases separated the two germline ends. Germline V CDR1 and CDR2: SGHTA, FQGNSA. The CDR3 sequence: CASSSPTANYGYTF. The CDR3, as DNA: TGTGCCAGCAGCTCCCCGACTGCTAACTATGGCTACACCTTC. Drawing the rest from reference TRBV7-2 and TRBJ1-2, the complete variable domain is GAGVSQSPSNKVTEKGKDVELRCDPISGHTALYWYRQSLGQGLEFLIYFQGNSAPDKSGLPSDRFSAERTGGSVSTLTIQRTQQEDSAVYLCASSSPTANYGYTFGSGTRLTVV.

The V gene is TRBV29-1, the J gene TRBJ1-1; no reliable D call. The V end was cut by 4 bases, the J end by 1 base, with 16 bases between. The CDR3 runs 15 residues. In germline, CDR1 is SQVTM, CDR2 ANQGSEA. The CDR3 region has the DNA TGCAGCGTTGTCGAAATCGGGAGGGCGAACACTGAAGCTTTCTTT. It is translated as CSVVEIGRANTEAFF.

J is TRBJ1-1 and V is TRBV19; 8 positions match TRBD1. V shed 5 bases, J shed 3 bases, and the junction held 8 bases outside the gene matches. Germline CDR1 is LNHDA and CDR2 is SQIVND (reference sequence). The CDR3 spans 15 residues. The CDR3 DNA reads as TGTGCCAGTAGTTTGTCAGGGGGCGGATACACTGAAGCTTTCTTT. Protein product: CASSLSGGGYTEAFF. The variable domain in full, completed from reference TRBV19 and TRBJ1-1, reads DGGITQSPKYLFRKEGQNVTLSCEQNLNHDAMYWYRQDPGQGLRLIYYSQIVNDFQKGDIAEGYSVSREKKESFPLTVTSAQKNPTAFYLCASSLSGGGYTEAFFGQGTRLTVV.

The chain employs TRBV4-2 and TRBJ1-2; possible D gene TRBD1, 6 bases. Trimming removed 8 bases at V and 4 bases at J, with 17 bases between. CDR1 and CDR2 (germline): LGHNA, YNFKEQ. The CDR3 extends over 14 amino acids. CDR3 in amino acids: CASRSSTGIYGYTF. The CDR3 DNA reads TGTGCCAGCCGATCCTCTACAGGGATCTATGGCTACACCTTC.